The next 25 T cell receptor beta chains were all read from a single sample in a study of Ad26.COV2.S vaccination and SARS-CoV-2 variants. Profiled with immunoSEQ multiplex PCR; TCRdb holds only in-frame clones, not every one. The table has fewer than 500,000 clones, over 75% seen once. Specified treatment: 19 received Ad26.COV2.S at low or high dose, single or two shots; five or six received placebo; per-sample allocation not given. Specimen acquisition occurred on day 63 following the initial vaccine or placebo injection. The starting material was peripheral blood, obtained in a trial of Ad26.COV2.S vaccine versus placebo. All receptors derive from a person aged 18-65 years who received the Ad26.COV2.S COVID-19 vaccine or a placebo.

The chain carries TRBV5-1 and TRBJ2-7; D may be TRBD2 (6 bases). Germline V gene sequence: CDR1 SGHRS, CDR2 YFSETQ. The CDR3 totals 15 residues. V lost 4 bases to trimming and J lost 0 bases, with 14 bases between them. The CDR3 region is CASSHDSGSSYEQYF. CDR3 nucleotide sequence: TGCGCCAGCAGCCATGATAGCGGCAGCTCCTACGAGCAGTACTTC.

This clone has just one count. The CDR3 DNA reads as TGTGCCAGCAGTGGCGGGACAGGGATCACAGATACGCAGTATTTT. Its translation is CASSGGTGITDTQYF. The chain links TRBV6-2 or TRBV6-3 to TRBJ2-3, with 9 nucleotides matching TRBD1. Germline V CDR1 and CDR2: MNHEY, SVGEGT. The ends lost 5 bases at V and 2 bases at J; junction bases unmatched: 5. This CDR3 is 15 amino acids long.

This chain links TRBV7-9 with TRBJ1-2; TRBD1 might be the D (5 bases). V was shortened by 2 bases and J by 4 bases, with 20 bases between the two germline ends. The CDR3 covers 17 residues. Germline V gene data show CDR1 as SEHNR and CDR2 as FQNEAQ (reference sequence). As DNA, the CDR3 is TGTGCCAGCAGCTTATCAGGGTTAAGGGGCGAGGTCTATGGCTACACCTTC. Translating gives CASSLSGLRGEVYGYTF.

This chain joins TRBV6-2 or TRBV6-3 and TRBJ2-7; D might be TRBD2 (6 bases). The V gene lost 2 bases and the J gene lost 4 bases, with 12 bases spanning the gap. Germline CDR1 and CDR2: MNHEY and SVGEGT. The CDR3 consists of 14 residues. This CDR3 is CASSYGASEYEQYF. CDR3 sequence (DNA): TGTGCCAGCAGTTACGGAGCTAGCGAGTACGAGCAGTACTTC.

This clone has only a few counts. The genes are TRBV7-9 and TRBJ2-7; TRBD2 might be the D (5 bases). This CDR3 is built from 14 residues. Trimming shortened V by 1 base and J by 2 bases, and 9 bases separated the two germline ends. Per the germline V gene, CDR1 is SEHNR and CDR2 is FQNEAQ (reference sequence). The chain's CDR3 is CASSLELVPYEQYF. In DNA form, the CDR3 reads TGTGCCAGCAGCTTAGAACTAGTCCCCTACGAGCAGTACTTC. Using reference TRBV7-9 and TRBJ2-7 for the parts outside the CDR3, the full variable domain is DTGVSQNPRHKITKRGQNVTFRCDPISEHNRLYWYRQTLGQGPEFLTYFQNEAQLEKSRLLSDRFSAERPKGSFSTLEIQRTEQGDSAMYLCASSLELVPYEQYFGPGTRLTVT.

This rearrangement joins TRBV7-9 to TRBJ2-1, with 11 bases identical to TRBD2. CDR3 length: 17 amino acids. From germline, CDR1 is SEHNR and CDR2 FQNEAQ (reference sequence). The V and J ends lost 4 bases and 4 bases, in that order; junction bases with no gene match: 9. Here the CDR3 reads CASSSSPGTSGYNEQFF. The CDR3 bases are TGTGCCAGCAGCTCGTCCCCCGGGACTAGCGGTTACAATGAGCAGTTCTTC.

This chain uses TRBV12-3 or TRBV12-4 with TRBJ2-3, with 7 nucleotides matching TRBD2. The V segment lost 1 base and the J segment 7 bases; nucleotides outside the gene matches: 2. This CDR3 has 13 residues. CDR3 nucleotides: TGTGCCAGCAGTTTAGGCGGGAGAAATACGCAGTATTTT. Its protein product is CASSLGGRNTQYF.

J is TRBJ1-2 and V is TRBV11-1, with D unclear. CDR3 size: 15 residues. Trimming stripped 5 bases from V and 5 bases from J, with 18 bases between. Germline values: CDR1 SGHAT, CDR2 FQDESV (reference sequence). CDR3 coding DNA: TGTGCCAGCAGCCCCCATTCCCAGGATCTTTATGGCTACACCTTC. Translated, it gives CASSPHSQDLYGYTF.

The genes are TRBV7-9 and TRBJ2-7, with D perhaps matching TRBD1 or TRBD2 (6 bases each). This CDR3 is built from 14 residues. V was shortened by 4 bases and J by 2 bases, with 12 bases between the two germline ends. The V gene's germline CDR1 is SEHNR and CDR2 FQNEAQ (reference sequence). The CDR3 reads CASSSTGGTYEQYF. As DNA, the CDR3 is TGTGCCAGCAGCTCTACCGGGGGCACCTACGAGCAGTACTTC.

This chain connects TRBV11-2 to TRBJ2-7; tentatively, D is TRBD1 (6 bases). CDR3 length equals 16 residues. Germline CDR1 is SGHAT and CDR2 is FQNNGV. The V end was cut by 7 bases, the J end by 2 bases, with 21 bases between. The CDR3 sequence: CASTPGRATGPYEQYF. In DNA form, the CDR3 reads TGTGCCAGCACCCCGGGTCGTGCTACAGGGCCCTACGAGCAGTACTTC.

The J gene is TRBJ1-4, the V gene TRBV27; weak D call: TRBD1 (5 bases). Germline CDR1 and CDR2: MNHEY and SMNVEV (reference sequence). The CDR3 length is 15 residues. Trimming pared 5 bases from V and 8 bases from J, leaving 18 bases between. The chain's CDR3 is CASSIGTGGREKLFF. DNA for the CDR3: TGTGCCAGCAGTATCGGGACCGGGGGGAGAGAAAAACTGTTTTTT. Together with reference TRBV27 and TRBJ1-4, the CDR3 gives the full variable domain: EAQVTQNPRYLITVTGKKLTVTCSQNMNHEYMSWYRQDPGLGLRQIYYSMNVEVTDKGDVPEGYKVSRKEKRNFPLILESPSPNQTSLYFCASSIGTGGREKLFFGSGTQLSVL.

J is TRBJ2-1 and V is TRBV30; 11 nucleotides line up with TRBD2. CDR1 is GTSNPN, CDR2 SVGIG, per germline (reference sequence). The CDR3 sequence is 14 residues long. J gave up 6 bases and V 2 bases, and 3 bases lay outside the gene matches. This chain's CDR3 is CAWSNSGRGNEQFF. The CDR3 DNA is TGTGCCTGGAGTAATAGCGGGAGGGGCAATGAGCAGTTCTTC.

This clone showed up just once. The chain combines TRBV9 with TRBJ2-1; TRBD1 matches 8 bases. V lost 0 bases, J lost 6 bases, and 5 bases stayed unmatched. This CDR3 has 15 amino acids. Germline CDR1 is SGDLS and CDR2 is YYNGEE. CDR3 nucleotides: TGTGCCAGCAGCGTAGTCCCCCAGGGGGCCAATGAGCAGTTCTTC. This gives the protein CASSVVPQGANEQFF.

The gene calls are TRBV9 and TRBJ1-6; no firm D call. Per germline, CDR1 SGDLS and CDR2 YYNGEE. V dropped 4 bases and J dropped 7 bases, with 12 bases sitting between them. This CDR3 has 14 amino acids. CDR3 region: CASSPRTYNSPLHF. CDR3 bases: TGTGCCAGCAGCCCTCGGACTTACAATTCACCCCTCCACTTT.

The chain links TRBV7-6 to TRBJ2-6; D might be TRBD1 (6 bases). The CDR3 length is 18 residues. Looked up from germline, CDR1 is SGHVS and CDR2 is FNYEAQ. Trimming removed 4 bases from V and 2 bases from J, with 18 bases in between. The CDR3 reads CASSYSGTLGPGANVLTF. CDR3 nucleotides: TGTGCCAGCAGCTACTCCGGGACACTTGGACCTGGGGCCAACGTCCTGACTTTC.

This rearrangement joins TRBV5-5 to TRBJ2-7; D uncertain. Between the trimmed V and J ends, which lost 2 bases and 2 bases, there was a span of 8 bases. CDR1 and CDR2 from the germline V gene are SGHKS and YYEKEE (reference sequence). The CDR3 is 13 amino acids. CDR3 sequence: CASSLVRTYEQYF. Written as DNA, the CDR3 is TGTGCCAGCAGCTTAGTCAGGACCTACGAGCAGTACTTC.

This chain connects TRBV7-9 to TRBJ2-2, with D uncertain. The CDR3 covers 14 residues. The V gene lost 6 bases and the J gene lost 7 bases, with 15 bases spanning the gap. Germline V gene lookup returns CDR1 SEHNR and CDR2 FQNEAQ (reference sequence). This CDR3 reads CASSYIGEGGELFF. The CDR3 bases are TGTGCCAGCAGTTATATTGGGGAAGGCGGGGAGCTGTTTTTT.

This chain connects TRBV7-9 to TRBJ1-2, with D uncertain. Trimming took off 8 bases at V and 7 bases at J, with 20 bases between the two ends. CDR3 length equals 14 residues. Germline V CDR1 and CDR2: SEHNR, FQNEAQ (reference sequence). This CDR3 reads CASGLRGIPLGYTF. In nucleotides, the CDR3 is TGTGCCAGCGGACTCCGAGGAATACCCCTTGGCTACACCTTC.

With regard to this clone: This CDR3 is also generated by other DNA sequences in the sample. The chain carries TRBV6-1 and TRBJ1-5; D uncertain. V lost 1 base and J 6 bases, leaving 7 bases between the germline ends. This CDR3 has 13 residues. CDR1 and CDR2 from the germline V gene are MNHNS and SASEGT. CDR3 amino acids: CASSEEEGQPQHF. The CDR3 DNA reads as TGTGCCAGCAGTGAAGAAGAGGGTCAGCCCCAGCATTTT.

V and J are TRBV28 and TRBJ2-2, with a possible D match to TRBD2 (6 bases). The CDR3 is 16 residues long. V was cut by 4 bases and J by 6 bases, with 18 bases left in between. In germline, CDR1 is MDHEN, CDR2 SYDVKM. The CDR3 is CASSWGTFAGSGELFF. The CDR3 DNA is TGTGCCAGCAGTTGGGGGACTTTTGCGGGATCCGGGGAGCTGTTTTTT.

The V call is TRBV7-2, the J call TRBJ1-2; 7 bases agree with TRBD1. CDR1 is SGHTA and CDR2 is FQGNSA in the germline V gene. The CDR3 spans 15 residues. V trimming: 1 base; J trimming: 4 bases; junction bases outside the gene matches: 6. CDR3: CASSLVVEGAYGYTF. The CDR3 region has the DNA TGTGCCAGCAGCTTAGTGGTAGAGGGGGCCTATGGCTACACCTTC.

This chain joins TRBV5-4 and TRBJ2-1; 9 bases fit TRBD2. The CDR3 extends over 14 amino acids. V shed 4 bases, J shed 7 bases, and the junction held 6 bases outside the gene matches. Germline V gene sequence: CDR1 SGHNT, CDR2 YYREEE (reference sequence). The CDR3 region has the DNA TGTGCCAGCAGCCCCGGGACTAGCTTTAATGAGCAGTTCTTC. It encodes CASSPGTSFNEQFF.

This clone was observed once. J is TRBJ2-3 and V is TRBV2; D unclear. From germline, CDR1 is SNHLY and CDR2 FYNNEI. V shed 3 bases and J shed 6 bases, with 4 bases lying between them. The CDR3 is 11 amino acids. The CDR3 sequence is CASSDWDTQYF. The CDR3 DNA is TGTGCCAGCAGTGACTGGGATACGCAGTATTTT.

The chain joins TRBV24-1 to TRBJ2-3; 7 bases agree with TRBD1. V shed 3 bases, J shed 6 bases, and the junction held 11 bases outside the gene matches. Per the germline V gene, CDR1 is KGHDR and CDR2 is SFDVKD. This CDR3 is built from 16 residues. The CDR3 DNA follows: TGTGCCACCAGTGATCGGCGAGGGGGCGTTTTGGATACGCAGTATTTT. Its translation: CATSDRRGGVLDTQYF.

J is TRBJ1-5 and V is TRBV10-2; D call uncertain. CDR1 is WSHSY, CDR2 SAAADI, per germline. The CDR3 consists of 13 residues. Deletions cut 7 bases from V and 5 bases from J, with 12 bases between. DNA of the CDR3: TGCGCCAGCACCATGGACGGTGATCAGCCCCAGCATTTT. Its protein is CASTMDGDQPQHF.